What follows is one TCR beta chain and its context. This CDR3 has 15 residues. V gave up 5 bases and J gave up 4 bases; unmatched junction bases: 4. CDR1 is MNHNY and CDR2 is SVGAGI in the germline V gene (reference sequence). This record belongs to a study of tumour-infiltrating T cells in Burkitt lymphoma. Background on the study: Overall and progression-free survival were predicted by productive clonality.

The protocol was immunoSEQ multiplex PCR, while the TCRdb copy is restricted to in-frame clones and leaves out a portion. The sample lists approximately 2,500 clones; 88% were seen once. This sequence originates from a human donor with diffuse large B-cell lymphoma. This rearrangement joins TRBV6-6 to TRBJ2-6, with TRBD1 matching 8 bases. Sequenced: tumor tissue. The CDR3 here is CASSADRDGANVLTF. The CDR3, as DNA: TGTGCCAGCAGTGCGGACAGGGACGGGGCCAACGTCCTGACTTTC.